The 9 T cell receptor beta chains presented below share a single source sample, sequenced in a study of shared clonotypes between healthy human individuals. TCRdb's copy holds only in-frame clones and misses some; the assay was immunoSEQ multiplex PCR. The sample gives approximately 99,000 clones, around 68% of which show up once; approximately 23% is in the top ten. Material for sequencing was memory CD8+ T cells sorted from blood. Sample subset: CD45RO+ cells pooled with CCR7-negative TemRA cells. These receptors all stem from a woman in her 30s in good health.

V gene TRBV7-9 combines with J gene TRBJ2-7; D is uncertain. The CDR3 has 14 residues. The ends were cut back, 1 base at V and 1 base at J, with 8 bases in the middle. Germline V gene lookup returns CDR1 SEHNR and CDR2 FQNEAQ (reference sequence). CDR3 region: CASSLVAGSYEQYF. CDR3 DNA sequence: TGTGCCAGCAGCTTAGTGGCTGGGTCCTACGAGCAGTACTTC.

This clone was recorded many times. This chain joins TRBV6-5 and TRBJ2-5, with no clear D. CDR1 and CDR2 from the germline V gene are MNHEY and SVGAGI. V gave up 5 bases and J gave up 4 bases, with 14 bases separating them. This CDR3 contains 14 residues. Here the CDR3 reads CASSERAEIETQYF. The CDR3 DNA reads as TGTGCCAGCAGTGAAAGAGCTGAGATAGAGACCCAGTACTTC.

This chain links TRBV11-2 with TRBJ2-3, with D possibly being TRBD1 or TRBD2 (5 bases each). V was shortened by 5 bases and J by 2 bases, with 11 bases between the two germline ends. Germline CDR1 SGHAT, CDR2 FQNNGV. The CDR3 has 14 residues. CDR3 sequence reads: CASSPVGATDTQYF. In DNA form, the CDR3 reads TGTGCCAGCAGCCCCGTCGGGGCCACAGATACGCAGTATTTT. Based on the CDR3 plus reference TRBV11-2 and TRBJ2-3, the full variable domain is EAGVAQSPRYKIIEKRQSVAFWCNPISGHATLYWYQQILGQGPKLLIQFQNNGVVDDSQLPKDRFSAERLKGVDSTLKIQPAKLEDSAVYLCASSPVGATDTQYFGPGTRLTVL.

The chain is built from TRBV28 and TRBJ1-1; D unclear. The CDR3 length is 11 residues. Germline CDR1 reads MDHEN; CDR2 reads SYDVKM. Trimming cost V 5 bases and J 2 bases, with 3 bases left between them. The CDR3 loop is CASSHNTEAFF. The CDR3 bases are TGTGCCAGCAGTCACAACACTGAAGCTTTCTTT.

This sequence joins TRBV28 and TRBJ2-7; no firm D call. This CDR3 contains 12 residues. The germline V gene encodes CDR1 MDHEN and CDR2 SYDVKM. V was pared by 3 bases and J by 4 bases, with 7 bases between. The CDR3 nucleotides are TGTGCCAGCAGTTTTGCACGGTACGAGCAGTACTTC. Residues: CASSFARYEQYF.

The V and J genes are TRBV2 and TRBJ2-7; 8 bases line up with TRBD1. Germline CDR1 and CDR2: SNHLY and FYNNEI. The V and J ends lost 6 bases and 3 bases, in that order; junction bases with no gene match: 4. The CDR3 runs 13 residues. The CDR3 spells CASRSRGLYEQYF. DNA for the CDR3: TGTGCCAGCAGGTCCAGGGGGCTCTACGAGCAGTACTTC.

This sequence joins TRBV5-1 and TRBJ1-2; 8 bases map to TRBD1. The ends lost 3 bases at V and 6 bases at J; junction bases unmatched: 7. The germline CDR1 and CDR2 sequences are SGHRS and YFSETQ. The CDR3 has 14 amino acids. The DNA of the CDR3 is TGCGCCAGCAGCTGGACAGGGTGGGAAGATGGCTACACCTTC. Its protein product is CASSWTGWEDGYTF. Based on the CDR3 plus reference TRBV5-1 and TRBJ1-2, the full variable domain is KAGVTQTPRYLIKTRGQQVTLSCSPISGHRSVSWYQQTPGQGLQFLFEYFSETQRNKGNFPGRFSGRQFSNSRSEMNVSTLELGDSALYLCASSWTGWEDGYTFGSGTRLTVV.

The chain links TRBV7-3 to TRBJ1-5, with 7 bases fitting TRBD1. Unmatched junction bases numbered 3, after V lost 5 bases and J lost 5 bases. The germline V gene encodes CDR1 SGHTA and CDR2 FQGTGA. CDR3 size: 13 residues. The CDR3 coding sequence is TGTGCCAGCAGCAGGGGGCGCGATCAGCCCCAGCATTTT. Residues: CASSRGRDQPQHF.

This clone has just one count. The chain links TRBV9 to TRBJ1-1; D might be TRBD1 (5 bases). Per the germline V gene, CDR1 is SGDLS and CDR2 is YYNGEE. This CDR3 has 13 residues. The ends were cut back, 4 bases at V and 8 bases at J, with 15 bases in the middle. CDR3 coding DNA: TGTGCCAGCAGCTCCGGTTTGGAGGGGGAAGCTTTCTTT. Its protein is CASSSGLEGEAFF. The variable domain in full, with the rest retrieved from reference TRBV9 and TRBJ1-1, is DSGVTQTPKHLITATGQRVTLRCSPRSGDLSVYWYQQSLDQGLQFLIQYYNGEERAKGNILERFSAQQFPDLHSELNLSSLELGDSALYFCASSSGLEGEAFFGQGTRLTVV.